A selection of T cell receptor beta chains follows, all from one sample in a study of tumor-infiltrating lymphocytes in primary liver carcinoma. TCRdb independently ran MiXCR on the multiplex PCR reads; one entry per CDR3 protein. This sample has some 180,000 distinct CDR3 sequences, with over 50% found just once. Specimen: peripheral blood. These receptor sequences come from a man aged 35 to 55 with primary liver carcinoma and hepatitis B virus infection. Each CDR3 is given with its conserved first and last residue. D genes are given only for firm matches. Clone size is stated in some rows and not others, as once, few, many or a class when expanded.

TRBV12-3/TRBV12-4,TRBJ1-2,few,-,TGTGCCAGCACCTCGGGTGGGGGCTATGGCTACACCTTC,CASTSGGGYGYTF
TRBV4-1,TRBJ1-2,few,-,TGCGCCAGCAGCCACCCTTCCGGAGGGGGCTACACCTTC,CASSHPSGGGYTF
TRBV30,TRBJ1-2,-,-,TGTGCCTGGAGTGGGTGGCAGATTAACTATGGCTACACCTTC,CAWSGWQINYGYTF
TRBV29-1,TRBJ2-1,-,TRBD2,TGCAGCGTCAACCGACTAGCGGGAGGGCCCGATAGGAATGAGCAGTTCTTC,CSVNRLAGGPDRNEQFF
TRBV5-1,TRBJ1-1,-,-,TGCGCCAGCAGCTTGGACGGGAAGACTGAAGCTTTCTTT,CASSLDGKTEAFF
TRBV12-3/TRBV12-4,TRBJ1-2,once,-,-,CASSSSGQGYGYTF
TRBV12-3/TRBV12-4,TRBJ2-1,-,TRBD2,TGTGCCAGCGGCCGCCCAGGACTAGCGGGAGGCGGCTCCTACAATGAGCAGTTCTTC,CASGRPGLAGGGSYNEQFF
TRBV29-1,TRBJ2-7,-,-,TGCAGCGTTGAAATTGGATGGGTGGGCAGGGGGGCCAAGGAGCAGTACTTC,CSVEIGWVGRGAKEQYF
TRBV11-2,TRBJ2-1,-,-,TGTGCCAGCAGCTTATATTGGATTCGCCCCAATGAGCAGTCCTTC,CASSLYWIRPNEQSF
TRBV30,TRBJ2-3,-,-,TGTGCCTGGGAAGAGGGGGAGGGTACGCAGTATTTT,CAWEEGEGTQYF
TRBV4-2,TRBJ1-2,-,-,TGTGCCAGCAGCCAAGATGAAGGGCCTAACCATGGCTACACCTTC,CASSQDEGPNHGYTF
TRBV12-3/TRBV12-4,TRBJ1-6,-,-,TGTACCAGCAGATTAGGGGTACCGTCATATATCAGCTCCTATAATTCACCCCTCCACTTT,CTSRLGVPSYISSYNSPLHF
TRBV7-8,TRBJ2-7,many,TRBD1,TGTGCCAGCAGCTCGGGACAGGGGGTTCAGTACGAGCAGTACTTC,CASSSGQGVQYEQYF
TRBV11-2,TRBJ2-7,-,-,TGTGCCAGCAATGCCGGGCCGTACAATGAGCAGTACTTC,CASNAGPYNEQYF
TRBV11-2,TRBJ2-1,-,TRBD2,TGTGCCAGCAGTTCTATAGCGGGACACAATGAGCAGTCCTTC,CASSSIAGHNEQSF
TRBV10-3,TRBJ2-3,-,TRBD1,TGTGCCATCAGTCGACAGGGGGGGAGGACAGATACGCAGTATTTT,CAISRQGGRTDTQYF
TRBV4-1,TRBJ2-7,-,-,TGCGCCAGCAGCCAAGGCGGGGCCCCATACGAGCAGTACTTC,CASSQGGAPYEQYF
TRBV29-1,TRBJ2-5,few,-,TGCAGCGTTGCAGGAACCGGGAGCAAAGAGACCCAGTACTTC,CSVAGTGSKETQYF
TRBV11-2,TRBJ2-5,many,TRBD1,TGTGCCAGCAAGCCGGGACAGGGGCAAGAGACCCAGTACTTC,CASKPGQGQETQYF
TRBV11-2,TRBJ1-4,once,-,TGTGCCAGCAGCGATATAAAACGGGGCCTGTTGGCGTTTGAAAAACCGCTTTTT,CASSDIKRGLLAFEKPLF
TRBV30,TRBJ1-3,-,-,TGTGCCCTCAAAGCGGGTCAGACTGGAAACACCATATATTTT,CALKAGQTGNTIYF
TRBV5-5,TRBJ2-2,-,TRBD2,TGTGCCAGCAGTCGACTTGCCGGGACTAGCGGGAGATGGTCCGGGGAGCTGTTTTTT,CASSRLAGTSGRWSGELFF
TRBV11-2,TRBJ1-4,-,-,TGTGCCAACAACTCGGACCCCAATGAAAAACTGTTTTTT,CANNSDPNEKLFF
TRBV14,TRBJ1-2,many,-,TGTGCCAGCAGCCAAGTCGGGGGTGACTATGGCTACACCTTC,CASSQVGGDYGYTF
TRBV28,TRBJ2-1,-,-,TGTACCAGCCGGGGCCATGGGAACATCAATGAGCAGTTCTTC,CTSRGHGNINEQFF
TRBV10-3,TRBJ2-3,-,TRBD2,TGTGCCATCAGTGAAAGGACTAGCGGGAGGTGGGGAGATACGCAGTATTTT,CAISERTSGRWGDTQYF
TRBV29-1,TRBJ2-5,few,TRBD1,TGCAGCGTTACCGGGACAGTCGTCGGGGAGACCCAGTACTTC,CSVTGTVVGETQYF
TRBV6-1,TRBJ2-1,-,-,TGTGCCTACGGACTCATCAATGAGCGGTTCTTC,CAYGLINERFF
TRBV11-2,TRBJ2-3,-,TRBD2,TGTGCCAGCAGCGACGCAGGTAGCGGGAGCCGGACGCAGTATTTT,CASSDAGSGSRTQYF
TRBV11-2,TRBJ1-2,once,-,TGCGCCAGCAGCCCCCTTACCCCGGGCCTTGGCTACACCTTC,CASSPLTPGLGYTF
TRBV10-3,TRBJ2-7,-,TRBD2,TGTGCCATCAGCCAGGGACTAGCGGGAGAGTACGAGCAGTACTTC,CAISQGLAGEYEQYF
TRBV4-1,TRBJ1-5,once,-,TGCGCCAGCAGCCAAGATCCTCGGAGCAATAAGCCCCAGCATTTT,CASSQDPRSNKPQHF
TRBV11-2,TRBJ2-1,-,-,TGTGCCAGCAGCTTCCTAGGAAGGGGTGAGCAGCTCTTC,CASSFLGRGEQLF
TRBV5-1,TRBJ1-1,-,-,TGCGCCAGCAGCACCGAAGGGGGAACGAACACTGAAGCTTTCTTT,CASSTEGGTNTEAFF
TRBV30,TRBJ2-1,-,TRBD2,TGCGCCTGGAGCCCCGGGACTAGCGCCGGAGGAGCCTCCTACAATGAGCAGTTCTTC,CAWSPGTSAGGASYNEQFF
TRBV5-1,TRBJ2-3,few,-,TGCGCCAGCAGCTTGGGGATTACTGGAGATACGCAGTATTTT,CASSLGITGDTQYF